Following are 9 T cell receptor beta chains from one sample sequenced in a study of patients and donors after allogeneic stem cell transplantation. Using its own MiXCR run on the RT-PCR reads, TCRdb lists one record per CDR3 protein. The data show around 150,000 distinct CDR3 sequences, about two fifths seen once. Material: blood, either unsorted or a sorted T cell fraction (not recorded which). These receptor sequences come from a human donor who was either an allogeneic HSCT recipient or a stem cell or donor lymphocyte infusion donor (not recorded which). It is not recorded whose cells these are; they may come from a transplant donor.

This clonotype came up a few times. This chain connects TRBV14 to TRBJ2-1, with D uncertain. Germline V gene data show CDR1 as SGHDN and CDR2 as FVKESK. Trimming left V 1 base short and J 4 bases short, with 5 bases between. The CDR3 covers 13 residues. In DNA form, the CDR3 reads TGTGCCAGCAGCCAAGTTTCTTACAATGAGCAGTTCTTC. Its translation: CASSQVSYNEQFF.

The chain combines TRBV11-2 with TRBJ2-1; unclear D gene. Trimming removed 5 bases at V and 2 bases at J, with 16 bases between. This CDR3 region has 16 residues. CDR1 and CDR2 (germline): SGHAT, FQNNGV. The CDR3 reads CASSVEWTDTYNEQFF. Here the CDR3 DNA reads TGTGCCAGCAGCGTGGAATGGACGGATACCTACAATGAGCAGTTCTTC.

This clonotype came up a few times. This chain links TRBV11-2 with TRBJ1-4, with D hard to call. Per germline, CDR1 SGHAT and CDR2 FQNNGV. The CDR3 consists of 12 residues. Trimming pared 5 bases from V and 8 bases from J, leaving 9 bases between. The CDR3 nucleotides are TGTGCCAGCAGCGCACAGCAAGAAAAACTGTTTTTT. Protein product: CASSAQQEKLFF.

In its sample, this clonotype was seen a few times. The CDR3 bases are TGCGCCAGCAGCCAAGAGAGAAAAGCCCAGTCCTCCTCTGAAGCTTTCTTT. Amino acid sequence: CASSQERKAQSSSEAFF. This chain links TRBV4-1 with TRBJ1-1, with D hard to call. The CDR3 extends over 17 amino acids. V gave up 0 bases and J gave up 6 bases, with 20 bases separating them. Germline lookup yields CDR1 MGHRA and CDR2 YSYEKL.

This clonotype has only a few counts. The chain links TRBV20-1 to TRBJ2-3; 13 bases match TRBD2. This CDR3 comprises 16 residues. V shed 6 bases, J shed 5 bases, and the junction held 11 bases outside the gene matches. Per germline, CDR1 DFQATT and CDR2 SNEGSKA (reference sequence). CDR3 DNA sequence: TGCAGTGCAACCAGAACTAGCGGGGGGGCAAAAGATACGCAGTATTTT. It is translated as CSATRTSGGAKDTQYF.

In this sample, this clonotype turned up a few times. The chain employs TRBV11-2 and TRBJ1-2; 7 bases match TRBD1. This CDR3 contains 15 residues. Germline V gives CDR1 SGHAT, CDR2 FQNNGV. With 4 bases clipped from V and 4 bases from J, the junction kept 9 bases outside the gene matches. The CDR3 here is CASSSLGDSLYGYTF. As DNA, the CDR3 is TGTGCCAGCAGCTCATTAGGGGACAGCCTCTATGGCTACACCTTC.

This clonotype was seen more than once but under ten times. V gene TRBV4-3 combines with J gene TRBJ1-4; TRBD1 might be the D (6 bases). Germline lookup yields CDR1 LGHNA and CDR2 YSLEER. This CDR3 has 13 residues. V shed 4 bases and J shed 5 bases, with 8 bases lying between them. The CDR3 protein is CASSLGTNEKLFF. In DNA, the CDR3 is TGCGCCAGCAGCCTTGGGACAAATGAAAAACTGTTTTTT.

This clonotype was seen a handful of times. This rearrangement joins TRBV12-3 or TRBV12-4 to TRBJ1-2; D is possibly TRBD1 (5 bases). With 4 bases removed from V and 0 bases from J, the gap between germline ends came to 12 bases. The CDR3 has 15 residues. In nucleotides, the CDR3 is TGTGCCAGCAGTTCGGCCGGGGGTCCTAACTATGGCTACACCTTC. Translation: CASSSAGGPNYGYTF.

This clonotype was detected only a few times. The chain combines TRBV12-5 with TRBJ2-2; TRBD1 aligns across 8 bases. Per the germline V gene, CDR1 is LGHNT and CDR2 is FRNRAP. J gave up 5 bases and V 5 bases, and 7 bases lay outside the gene matches. The CDR3 length is 15 residues. CDR3 in DNA: TGTGCTAGTGGTCCCGGACAGGGTCGGACCGGGGAGCTGTTTTTT. Translated, it gives CASGPGQGRTGELFF.